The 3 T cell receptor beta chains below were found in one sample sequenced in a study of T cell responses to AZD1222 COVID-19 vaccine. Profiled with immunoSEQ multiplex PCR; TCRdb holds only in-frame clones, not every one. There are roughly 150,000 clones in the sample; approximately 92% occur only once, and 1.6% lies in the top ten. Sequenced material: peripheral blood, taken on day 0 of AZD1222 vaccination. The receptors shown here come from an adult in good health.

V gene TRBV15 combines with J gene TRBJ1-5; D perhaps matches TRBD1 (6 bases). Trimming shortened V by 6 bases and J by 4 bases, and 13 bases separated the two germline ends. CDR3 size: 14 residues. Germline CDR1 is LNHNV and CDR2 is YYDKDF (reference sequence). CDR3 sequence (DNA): TGTGCCACCAGGGAGGGGGTTGGGAATCAGCCCCAGCATTTT. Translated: CATREGVGNQPQHF.

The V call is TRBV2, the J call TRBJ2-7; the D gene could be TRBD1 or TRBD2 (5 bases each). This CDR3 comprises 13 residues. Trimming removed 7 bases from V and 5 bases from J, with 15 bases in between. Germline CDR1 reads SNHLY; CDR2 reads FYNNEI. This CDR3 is CASTLSWGNEQYF. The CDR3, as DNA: TGTGCCAGCACCCTGAGCTGGGGGAACGAGCAGTACTTC.

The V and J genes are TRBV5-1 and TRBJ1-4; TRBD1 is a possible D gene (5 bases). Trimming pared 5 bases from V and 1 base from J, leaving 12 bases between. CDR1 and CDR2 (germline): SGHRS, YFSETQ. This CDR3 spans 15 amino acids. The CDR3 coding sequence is TGCGCCAGCAGTCGGGGGAGGGGAACTAATGAAAAACTGTTTTTT. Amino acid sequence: CASSRGRGTNEKLFF.